The subject of this entry is one TCR beta chain. The study assigned cohorts using participant-reported clinical history. The data are from a study of blood T cell repertoires in COVID-19. As for the study in general: Acute-phase and convalescent COVID-19 samples originated in the United States, Italy and Spain. In each case, the material was cDNA or gDNA derived from T cells, B-cell-depleted T cells, or PBMCs.

Source study methods: Reference gene primer amplification gave estimated nucleated cell counts. This table comes from immunoSEQ multiplex PCR, and its TCRdb copy is limited to in-frame clones, with some not included. The D gene and trimming were derived from the DNA, and the V and J assignments and clone size from that table. The sample carries 120,000 to 150,000 clones, roughly 83% recorded once. The sequencing input was PBMCs or T cells enriched from blood (not recorded which). This clonotype was obtained from a man aged 40-55 years with acute COVID-19.

The CDR3 loop reads CASSEFLTPGELFF. DNA of the CDR3: TGTGCCAGCAGTGAATTTCTCACACCCGGGGAGCTGTTTTTT. The chain is built from TRBV6-1 and TRBJ2-2, with unresolved D. CDR1 and CDR2 (germline): MNHNS, SASEGT. The CDR3 length is 14 residues. V lost 2 bases and J 6 bases, leaving 10 bases between the germline ends.